A single sample gave rise to the 19 T cell receptor beta chains below, sequenced in a study of T cell clonality in common variable immunodeficiency. Findings and limits, study-wide: In common variable immunodeficiency, TCR beta chains reportedly carried fewer deletions and N-nucleotide insertions.

Profiled with immunoSEQ multiplex PCR; TCRdb holds only in-frame clones, not every one. In total the sample includes about 35,000 clones, none of them seen once. Their antigens remain unidentified. The specimen was peripheral blood mononuclear cells. Receptor source: a human donor with common variable immunodeficiency.

This clone was counted many times. Coverage ceases 3 residues before the CDR3 finishes, and the germline J gene fills in the end. This chain joins TRBV14 and TRBJ1-1; D is ambiguous. This CDR3 contains 12 residues. Germline V gene data show CDR1 as SGHDN and CDR2 as FVKESK. Trimming removed 5 bases from V and 0 bases from J, with 4 bases in between. CDR3 bases read: TGTGCCAGCAGCTTATTGAACACTGAA. Its protein product is CASSLLNTE. The full-length CDR3 reads as CASSLLNTEAFF.

This clone was seen only a few times. The read falls 3 residues short of the CDR3 end, and the missing part is taken from the germline J gene. This sequence joins TRBV19 and TRBJ1-6; 7 bases fit TRBD1. The CDR3 totals 15 residues. The germline V gene has CDR1 LNHDA and CDR2 SQIVND (reference sequence). J lost 6 bases, V lost 5 bases, and 7 bases had no gene match. The CDR3 DNA, read in part, is TGTGCCAGTAGTCCGGGGACAGCCTTTAATTCACCC. Translated: CASSPGTAFNSP. The entire CDR3 protein reads CASSPGTAFNSPLHF.

This clone was detected ten times or more. The read terminates 3 residues before the CDR3 end, so the remaining end is supplied by the germline J gene. This chain connects TRBV29-1 to TRBJ2-3, with D perhaps TRBD1 (6 bases). Germline V gene data show CDR1 as SQVTM and CDR2 as ANQGSEA. The CDR3 sequence is 13 residues long. The V end lost 7 bases, the J end lost 0 bases, and 11 bases lay between the germline ends. CDR3 bases read: TGCAGCGGAGGGGGACAAAGCACAGATACG. It yields the protein CSGGGQSTDT. The entire CDR3 protein is CSGGGQSTDTQYF.

To note about this clone: The DNA ends 3 residues before the CDR3 does, and the rest of the CDR3 is filled in from the germline J gene. This specimen includes other DNA sequences encoding the same CDR3. This sequence joins TRBV19 and TRBJ1-4; D might be TRBD1 (6 bases). CDR1 and CDR2 (germline): LNHDA, SQIVND (reference sequence). V dropped 4 bases and J dropped 8 bases, with 20 bases sitting between them. CDR3 length: 16 amino acids. Incomplete CDR3 DNA: TGTGCCAGTAGTACACCCGGGCTGGGGGCCGGGGAAAAA. Residues: CASSTPGLGAGEK. The entire CDR3 protein is CASSTPGLGAGEKLFF.

Turning to this clone: Read data end 3 residues before the CDR3 end; the end is taken from the germline J gene. V usage is TRBV5-1 and J usage is TRBJ2-1, with 10 bases fitting TRBD1. The V and J ends lost 0 bases and 2 bases, in that order; junction bases with no gene match: 2. The CDR3 length is 16 residues. Germline CDR1 reads SGHRS; CDR2 reads YFSETQ. CDR3 DNA, as far as it was read: TGCGCCAGCAGCTTGGGGGGACAGGGGCCCTACAATGAG. This codes for CASSLGGQGPYNE. The CDR3 reads in full as CASSLGGQGPYNEQFF. Full variable domain (missing parts from reference TRBV5-1 and TRBJ2-1): KAGVTQTPRYLIKTRGQQVTLSCSPISGHRSVSWYQQTPGQGLQFLFEYFSETQRNKGNFPGRFSGRQFSNSRSEMNVSTLELGDSALYLCASSLGGQGPYNEQFFGPGTRLTVL.

In the case of this clone: The CDR3 goes on 3 residues after the read ends, and that part is filled in from the germline J gene. The genes are TRBV6-1 and TRBJ1-1, with unresolved D. Germline assignment: CDR1 MNHNS and CDR2 SASEGT. This CDR3 spans 15 amino acids. CDR3 region: CASSDHTSSGREAFF. The DNA read from the CDR3 is TGTGCCAGCAGTGACCATACTAGTAGCGGCCGAGAA.

Only a few counts were recorded for this clone. The chain's CDR3 is CASSRGLAGDEQYF. CDR3 DNA (partial): TGTGCCAGCAGTCGTGGACTAGCGGGGGACGAG. The chain combines TRBV7-2 with TRBJ2-7; 13 bases line up with TRBD2. The read terminates 3 residues before the CDR3 end, so the remaining end is supplied by the germline J gene. The CDR3 has 14 residues. Germline CDR1 reads SGHTA; CDR2 reads FQGNSA. J lost 5 bases, V lost 6 bases, and 4 bases had no gene match. Full variable domain (rest looked up from reference TRBV7-2 and TRBJ2-7): GAGVSQSPSNKVTEKGKDVELRCDPISGHTALYWYRQSLGQGLEFLIYFQGNSAPDKSGLPSDRFSAERTGGSVSTLTIQRTQQEDSAVYLCASSRGLAGDEQYFGPGTRLTVT.

This clone was observed a few times. With the read ending 3 residues before the CDR3 end, the germline J gene is used to fill in that end. V usage is TRBV7-6 and J usage is TRBJ2-7; no clear D. Trimming took 5 bases from V and 6 from J, leaving 14 bases between them. CDR1 is SGHVS and CDR2 is FNYEAQ in the germline V gene. The CDR3 contains 13 residues. CDR3 loop: CASSLKAGFEQYF. The DNA read from the CDR3 is TGTGCCAGCAGCCTCAAAGCCGGGTTCGAG.

In the case of this clone: The DNA ends 3 residues before the CDR3 does, and the rest of the CDR3 is filled in from the germline J gene. The chain couples TRBV6-1 to TRBJ2-1, with 11 bases matching TRBD2. Germline V CDR1 and CDR2: MNHNS, SASEGT. The CDR3 spans 16 residues. After removal of 6 bases from V and 2 bases from J, the junction contained 6 bases not matched to a gene. CDR3: CASREPSGGPYNEQFF. Partial CDR3 DNA: TGTGCCAGCAGGGAACCTAGCGGGGGGCCCTACAATGAG.

This clone has only a few counts. A much larger clone is a single base away; this may be a read error. With the read ending 3 residues before the CDR3 end, the germline J gene is used to fill in that end. The same CDR3 arises from other DNA sequences in this sample as well. The chain combines TRBV7-9 with TRBJ2-3; D is ambiguous. The CDR3 has 13 residues. Germline V CDR1 and CDR2: SEHNR, FQNEAQ (reference sequence). V lost 5 bases and J lost 0, with 6 bases in between. Partial CDR3 DNA: TGTGCCAGCAGCCCTCCTAGCACAGATACG. It specifies CASSPPSTDT. The full CDR3 protein is CASSPPSTDTQYF.

On this clone: Read data end 3 residues before the CDR3 end; the end is taken from the germline J gene. V is TRBV7-9 and J is TRBJ2-7; weak D call: TRBD1 (6 bases). The germline V and J ends were trimmed by 0 bases and 4 bases, with 7 bases remaining between them. The CDR3 is 13 amino acids. Germline V gene sequence: CDR1 SEHNR, CDR2 FQNEAQ (reference sequence). The sequenced part of the CDR3 DNA is TGTGCCAGCAGCTTAGCAGGACAGTACGAG. This gives the protein CASSLAGQYE. The whole CDR3 protein reads CASSLAGQYEQYF.

Comments on this clone: The sequence runs out 3 residues before the end of the CDR3; the remainder is reconstructed from the germline J gene. V gene TRBV18 combines with J gene TRBJ2-2, with a tentative D call TRBD1 (6 bases). CDR1 KGHSH and CDR2 LQKENI come from the germline V gene. This CDR3 contains 15 residues. Between the trimmed V and J ends, which lost 2 bases and 5 bases, there was a span of 12 bases. This CDR3 reads CASSPGQIPTGELFF. The covered CDR3 bases are TGTGCCAGCTCACCAGGACAGATTCCTACCGGGGAG.

The table lists this clone with many counts. The read comes to an end 3 residues before the CDR3 does, leaving the germline J gene to fill in the end. The chain has TRBV5-5 and TRBJ2-1; 7 bases fit TRBD1. V trimming: 0 bases; J trimming: 3 bases; junction bases outside the gene matches: 0. The CDR3 has 14 residues. CDR1 is SGHKS and CDR2 is YYEKEE in the germline V gene (reference sequence). CDR3 loop: CASSLGDSYNEQFF. The DNA read from the CDR3 is TGTGCCAGCAGCTTGGGGGACAGCTACAATGAG.

This clone has ten or more counts. The read terminates 3 residues ahead of where the CDR3 ends, so the germline J gene completes it. The chain links TRBV19 to TRBJ1-2; 10 bases line up with TRBD1. V lost 5 bases to trimming and J lost 5 bases; unmatched junction nucleotides: 11. This CDR3 spans 16 amino acids. Looked up from germline, CDR1 is LNHDA and CDR2 is SQIVND (reference sequence). The CDR3 protein is CASSVQTGGGGYGYTF. The CDR3 DNA, read in part, is TGTGCCAGTAGTGTACAGACAGGGGGCGGTGGATATGGC.

This clone was counted ten times or more. The sequence runs out 3 residues before the end of the CDR3; the remainder is reconstructed from the germline J gene. The chain employs TRBV2 and TRBJ2-3; 9 bases are a match to TRBD2. The CDR3 has 12 amino acids. Germline CDR1 and CDR2: SNHLY and FYNNEI. The DNA read from the CDR3 is TGTGCCAGCAGTGATACTAGCGGGACG. Protein: CASSDTSGT. The whole CDR3 sequence is CASSDTSGTQYF.

This clone was seen at least ten times. The CDR3 goes on 3 residues after the read ends, and that part is filled in from the germline J gene. The chain couples TRBV20-1 to TRBJ2-7; 10 bases fit TRBD2. This CDR3 has 12 residues. The germline gives CDR1 DFQATT, CDR2 SNEGSKA (reference sequence). Germline trimming cut 8 bases from V and 5 bases from J; bases unmatched to any gene: 6. The CDR3 sequence is CSSWTSGDEQYF. The CDR3 DNA, read in part, is TGCAGTTCCTGGACTAGCGGCGACGAG.

Many counts were recorded for this clone. Read coverage stops 3 residues before the CDR3 terminus; the germline J gene supplies the remainder. This chain links TRBV2 with TRBJ1-3; D gene ambiguous. Trimming cost V 4 bases and J 0 bases, with 7 bases left between them. Germline V gene sequence: CDR1 SNHLY, CDR2 FYNNEI. CDR3 length: 14 residues. The CDR3 here is CASSAGSSGNTIYF. The part of the CDR3 DNA that was read is TGTGCCAGCAGTGCGGGGTCCTCTGGAAACACC.

This clone was counted many times. The chain's CDR3 is CSVGEWGQNNEKLFF. Partial CDR3 DNA: TGCAGCGTCGGGGAATGGGGGCAAAATAATGAAAAA. The V and J genes are TRBV29-1 and TRBJ1-4; D may be TRBD1 (6 bases). The CDR3 is cut off 3 residues early in the read; its end comes from the germline J gene. The CDR3 length is 15 residues. CDR1 is SQVTM and CDR2 is ANQGSEA in the germline V gene. V lost 6 bases and J lost 4, with 18 bases in between.

The sample holds a few counts of this clone. From the germline J gene comes the end of the CDR3, since the read stops 3 residues before it. The V gene is TRBV2, the J gene TRBJ1-2; the match to TRBD1 covers 9 bases. Trimming cost V 3 bases and J 4 bases; bases outside gene matches: 9. The germline V gene has CDR1 SNHLY and CDR2 FYNNEI. CDR3 length: 16 amino acids. CDR3 DNA, as far as it was read: TGTGCCAGCAGTGACTTTCGGGACAGGGAGGCCTATGGC. It encodes CASSDFRDREAYG. The whole CDR3 is CASSDFRDREAYGYTF.